This T cell receptor beta chain was captured by sequencing in a study of cytomegalovirus exposure and HLA in healthy donors. On the study more broadly: In a later analysis, it was reported that the roughly 120 validation repertoires had been produced on the same platform as the 500 to 850 repertoires belonging to the first cohort. Notes on the study in general: TCR beta chains numbering some 160 were designated cytomegalovirus-associated.

Trimming cost V 6 bases and J 6 bases, with 14 bases left between them. Germline V gene lookup returns CDR1 MNHEY and CDR2 SMNVEV (reference sequence). CDR3 length equals 13 residues. Regarding this clone: The target antigen is unknown.

Clones were read by immunoSEQ multiplex PCR, and TCRdb kept only the in-frame ones, dropping some. The data contain 99,000 or so clones, roughly nine tenths of them seen just once; the ten biggest clones take up 4% to 4.5%. From the 120-subject validation cohort, which was separate from the roughly 670-subject first cohort, the donors were drawn. This chain uses TRBV27 with TRBJ2-5; D may be TRBD1 (5 bases). Sequencing was done on a sample of PBMCs. The sequence came from a woman aged 18-29 years in good health and CMV-seropositive. The CDR3 bases are TGTGCCAGCAGCTGGGGCCGGGCGCAGACCCAGTACTTC. The encoded protein is CASSWGRAQTQYF.